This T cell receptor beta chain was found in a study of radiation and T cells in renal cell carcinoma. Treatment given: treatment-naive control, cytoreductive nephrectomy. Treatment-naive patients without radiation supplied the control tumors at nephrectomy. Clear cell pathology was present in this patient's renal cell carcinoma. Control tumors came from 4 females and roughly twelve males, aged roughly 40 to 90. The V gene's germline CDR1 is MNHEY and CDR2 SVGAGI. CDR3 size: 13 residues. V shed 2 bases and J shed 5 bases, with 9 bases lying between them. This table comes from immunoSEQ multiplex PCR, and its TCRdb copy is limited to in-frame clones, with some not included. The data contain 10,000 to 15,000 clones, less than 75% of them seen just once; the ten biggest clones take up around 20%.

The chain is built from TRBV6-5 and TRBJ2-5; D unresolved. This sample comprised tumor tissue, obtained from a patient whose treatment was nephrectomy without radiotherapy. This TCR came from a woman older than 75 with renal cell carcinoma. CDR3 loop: CASSYPGTETQYF. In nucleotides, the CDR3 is TGTGCCAGCAGTTACCCAGGAACGGAGACCCAGTACTTC.